Listed below are T cell receptor beta chains from one sample, sequenced in a study of T cells in Graves' hyperthyroidism and ophthalmopathy. TCRdb re-analysed the multiplex PCR reads in MiXCR, keeping a single row per CDR3 protein. Of about 420,000 distinct CDR3 sequences in the sample, approximately 13% were seen once. The sequenced material came from blood. These receptors all come from a woman younger than 35 with Graves' hyperthyroidism. CDR3s include the opening cysteine and the closing phenylalanine or tryptophan. D genes are given only for firm matches. Rows give clone size only sometimes, using once, few, many, or a class for an expanded clone.

>.|TRBV5-1|.|TRBJ1-5
TGCGCCAGCAGCCCACAACCCCAGACAGTTAGCAATCAGCCCCAGCATTTT
CASSPQPQTVSNQPQHF
>.|TRBV27|.|TRBJ2-7
TGTGCCAGCAGCCTAGCAGTAAGCTCCTACAATGGGCAGTACTTC
CASSLAVSSYNGQYF
>TRBD2|TRBV10-3|.|TRBJ2-1
TGTGCCATCAGTGCAATTAGCGGGAGCGTACCCAATGAGCAGTTCTTC
CAISAISGSVPNEQFF
>TRBD1|TRBV12-3/TRBV12-4|many|TRBJ1-1
TGTGCCAGCAGTTTAGTAGGGACAGGGATGAACACTGAAGCTTTCTTT
CASSLVGTGMNTEAFF
>TRBD1|TRBV5-6|few|TRBJ1-1
TGTGCCAGCAGCTCAGGGGGTTTCACTGAAGCTTTCTTT
CASSSGGFTEAFF
>.|TRBV7-9|many|TRBJ2-5
TGTGCCAGCAGCTTCAGCAATACCGGGACAAAGGAGACCCAGTACTTC
CASSFSNTGTKETQYF
>.|TRBV25-1|few|TRBJ2-1
TGTGCCAGCAGGGAAGGGGGTTCCAATGAGCAGTTCTTC
CASREGGSNEQFF
>TRBD1|TRBV3-1|.|TRBJ2-1
TGTGCCAGCAGCCCTTGGACAGGGTACAACAATGAGCAGTTCTTC
CASSPWTGYNNEQFF
>.|TRBV28|.|TRBJ1-5
TGTGCCAGCAGTCCCCCAGTATCACAGGGAGATGGAAGCAATCAGCCCCAGCATTTT
CASSPPVSQGDGSNQPQHF
>TRBD2|TRBV6-1|many|TRBJ2-3
TGTGCCAGCAGTCGGAGACTAGCGGGAGGTACAGATACGCAGTATTTT
CASSRRLAGGTDTQYF
>TRBD1|TRBV5-1|.|TRBJ2-3
TGCGCCAGCAGCTTACAGGGGACCACAGATACGCAGTATTTT
CASSLQGTTDTQYF